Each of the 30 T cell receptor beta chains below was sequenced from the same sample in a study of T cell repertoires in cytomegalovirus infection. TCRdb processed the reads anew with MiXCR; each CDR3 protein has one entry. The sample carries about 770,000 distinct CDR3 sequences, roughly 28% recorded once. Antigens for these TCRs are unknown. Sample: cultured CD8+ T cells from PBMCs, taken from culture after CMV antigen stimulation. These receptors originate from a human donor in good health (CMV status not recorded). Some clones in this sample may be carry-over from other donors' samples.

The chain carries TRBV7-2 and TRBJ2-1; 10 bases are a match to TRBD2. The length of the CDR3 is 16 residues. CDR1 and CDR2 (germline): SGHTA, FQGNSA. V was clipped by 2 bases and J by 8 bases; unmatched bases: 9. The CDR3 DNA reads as TGTGCCAGCAGCTTACAACTCAGCGGGGGGGACCATGAGCAGTTCTTC. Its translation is CASSLQLSGGDHEQFF.

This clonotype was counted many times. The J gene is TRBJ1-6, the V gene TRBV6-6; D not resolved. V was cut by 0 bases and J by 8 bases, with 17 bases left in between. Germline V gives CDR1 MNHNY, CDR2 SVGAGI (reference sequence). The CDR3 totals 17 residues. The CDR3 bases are TGTGCCAGCAGTTACTCGAGATCTGGCAGTCGCGATTCACCCCTCCACTTT. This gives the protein CASSYSRSGSRDSPLHF.

In DNA, the CDR3 is TGTGCCAGCAGCCCCGACTCCCCGAGCTCCTACAATGAGCAGTTCTTC. Its translation: CASSPDSPSSYNEQFF. The chain employs TRBV7-6 and TRBJ2-1, with D unresolved. With 5 bases removed from V and 0 bases from J, the gap between germline ends came to 14 bases. The CDR3 is made up of 16 amino acids. The germline gives CDR1 SGHVS, CDR2 FNYEAQ.

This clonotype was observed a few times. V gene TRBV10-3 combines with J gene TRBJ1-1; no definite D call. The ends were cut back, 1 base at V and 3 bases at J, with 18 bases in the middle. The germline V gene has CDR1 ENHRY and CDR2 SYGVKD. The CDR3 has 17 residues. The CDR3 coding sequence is TGTGCCATCAGTGAGTTGATCGTTCGATCGGGAGACACTGAAGCTTTCTTT. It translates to CAISELIVRSGDTEAFF.

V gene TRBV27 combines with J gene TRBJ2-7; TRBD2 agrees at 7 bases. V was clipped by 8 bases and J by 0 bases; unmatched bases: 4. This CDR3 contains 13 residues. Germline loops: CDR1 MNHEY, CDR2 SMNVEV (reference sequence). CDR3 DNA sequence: TGTGCCAGCGGACTAGGGACCTCCTACGAGCAGTACTTC. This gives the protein CASGLGTSYEQYF.

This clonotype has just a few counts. The CDR3 DNA sequence: TGCAGTGCTCCCGGACGTCGAGCAACAGATACGCAGTATTTT. Its translation is CSAPGRRATDTQYF. The chain employs TRBV20-1 and TRBJ2-3; D is unresolved. The CDR3 spans 14 residues. The germline V gene encodes CDR1 DFQATT and CDR2 SNEGSKA (reference sequence). V was clipped by 5 bases and J by 3 bases, with 15 bases between them.

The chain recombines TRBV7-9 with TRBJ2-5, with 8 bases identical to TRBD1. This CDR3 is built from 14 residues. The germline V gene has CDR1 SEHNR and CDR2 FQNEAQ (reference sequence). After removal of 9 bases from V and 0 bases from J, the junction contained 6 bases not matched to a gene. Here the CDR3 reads CASSIQGDQETQYF. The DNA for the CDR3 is TGTGCCAGTTCTATACAGGGGGACCAAGAGACCCAGTACTTC.

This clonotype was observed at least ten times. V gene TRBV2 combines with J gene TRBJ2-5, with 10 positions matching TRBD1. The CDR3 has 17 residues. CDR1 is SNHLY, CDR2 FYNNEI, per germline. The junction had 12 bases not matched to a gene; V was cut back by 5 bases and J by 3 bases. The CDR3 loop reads CASSSVTGGSAKETQYF. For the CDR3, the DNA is TGTGCCAGCAGTTCTGTGACAGGGGGCTCGGCCAAAGAGACCCAGTACTTC.

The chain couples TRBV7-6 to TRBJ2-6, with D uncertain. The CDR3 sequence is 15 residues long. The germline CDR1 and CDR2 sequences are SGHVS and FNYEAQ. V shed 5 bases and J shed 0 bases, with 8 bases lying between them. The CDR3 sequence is CASSLLLSGANVLTF. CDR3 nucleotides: TGTGCCAGCAGCCTATTACTCTCTGGGGCCAACGTCCTGACTTTC.

The CDR3 DNA follows: TGTGCCAGCAGCTTAGGAGCTACAGGGGGACGATATGGCTACACCTTC. The encoded protein is CASSLGATGGRYGYTF. J is TRBJ1-2 and V is TRBV7-6; 8 bases agree with TRBD1. CDR3 length: 16 amino acids. The junction had 9 bases not matched to a gene; V was cut back by 1 base and J by 5 bases. Germline V gene sequence: CDR1 SGHVS, CDR2 FNYEAQ.

CDR3 region: CASSSRPPTDTQYF. CDR3 DNA sequence: TGTGCCAGCAGTTCTCGACCACCCACAGATACGCAGTATTTT. This chain links TRBV28 with TRBJ2-3, with no clear D. Germline V lookup: CDR1 MDHEN, CDR2 SYDVKM. V was shortened by 4 bases and J by 2 bases, with 10 bases between the two germline ends. CDR3 length: 14 residues.

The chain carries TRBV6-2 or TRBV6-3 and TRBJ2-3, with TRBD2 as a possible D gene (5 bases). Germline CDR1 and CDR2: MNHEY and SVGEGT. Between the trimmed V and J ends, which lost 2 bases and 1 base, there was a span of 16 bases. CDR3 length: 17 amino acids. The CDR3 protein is CASSYQRKGRGTDTQYF. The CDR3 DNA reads TGTGCCAGCAGTTACCAGCGGAAGGGTCGAGGCACAGATACGCAGTATTTT.

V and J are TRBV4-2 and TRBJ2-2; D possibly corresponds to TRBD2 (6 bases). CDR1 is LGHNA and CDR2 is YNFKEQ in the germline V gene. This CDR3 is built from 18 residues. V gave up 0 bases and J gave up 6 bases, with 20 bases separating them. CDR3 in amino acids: CASSQEWGVTVSAGELFF. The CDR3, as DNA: TGTGCCAGCAGCCAAGAGTGGGGGGTGACAGTTTCGGCCGGGGAGCTGTTTTTT.

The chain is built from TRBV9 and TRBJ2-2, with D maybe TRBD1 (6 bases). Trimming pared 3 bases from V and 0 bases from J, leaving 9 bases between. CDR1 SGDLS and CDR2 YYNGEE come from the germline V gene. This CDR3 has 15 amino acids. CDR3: CASSEDSANTGELFF. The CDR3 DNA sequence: TGTGCCAGCAGCGAGGACAGCGCGAACACCGGGGAGCTGTTTTTT. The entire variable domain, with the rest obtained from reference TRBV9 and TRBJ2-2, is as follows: DSGVTQTPKHLITATGQRVTLRCSPRSGDLSVYWYQQSLDQGLQFLIQYYNGEERAKGNILERFSAQQFPDLHSELNLSSLELGDSALYFCASSEDSANTGELFFGEGSRLTVL.

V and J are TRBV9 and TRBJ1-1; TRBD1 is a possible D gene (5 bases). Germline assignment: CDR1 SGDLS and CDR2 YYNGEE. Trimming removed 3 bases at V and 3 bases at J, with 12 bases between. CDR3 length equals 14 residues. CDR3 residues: CASSAGWGYTEAFF. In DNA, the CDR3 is TGTGCCAGCAGCGCCGGGTGGGGCTACACTGAAGCTTTCTTT. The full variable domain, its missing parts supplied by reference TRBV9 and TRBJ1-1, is DSGVTQTPKHLITATGQRVTLRCSPRSGDLSVYWYQQSLDQGLQFLIQYYNGEERAKGNILERFSAQQFPDLHSELNLSSLELGDSALYFCASSAGWGYTEAFFGQGTRLTVV.

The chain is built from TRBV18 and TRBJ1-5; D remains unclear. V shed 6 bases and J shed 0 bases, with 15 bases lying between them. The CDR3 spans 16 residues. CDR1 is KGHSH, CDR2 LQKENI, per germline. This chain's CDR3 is CASSPREGVSNQPQHF. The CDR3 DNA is TGTGCCAGCTCCCCCCGAGAGGGAGTTAGCAATCAGCCCCAGCATTTT.

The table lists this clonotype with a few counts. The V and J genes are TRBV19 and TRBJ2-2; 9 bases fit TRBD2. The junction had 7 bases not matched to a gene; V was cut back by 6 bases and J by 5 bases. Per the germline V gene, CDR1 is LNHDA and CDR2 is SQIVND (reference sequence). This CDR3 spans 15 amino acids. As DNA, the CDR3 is TGTGCCAGTAGCCCCCAAGGACTAGCGACCGGGGAGCTGTTTTTT. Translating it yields CASSPQGLATGELFF.

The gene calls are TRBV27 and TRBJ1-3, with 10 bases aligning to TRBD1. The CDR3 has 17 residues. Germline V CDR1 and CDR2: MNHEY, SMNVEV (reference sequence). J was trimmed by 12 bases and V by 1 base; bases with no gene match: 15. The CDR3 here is CASSLLNPGTGVARIYF. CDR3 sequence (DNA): TGTGCCAGCAGTTTATTAAACCCTGGGACAGGGGTAGCCCGCATATATTTT.

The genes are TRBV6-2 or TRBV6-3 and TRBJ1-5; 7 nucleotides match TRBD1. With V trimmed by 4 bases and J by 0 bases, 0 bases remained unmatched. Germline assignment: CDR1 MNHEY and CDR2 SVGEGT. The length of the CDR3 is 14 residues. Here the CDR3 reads CASSWDSSNQPQHF. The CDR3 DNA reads TGTGCCAGCAGTTGGGACAGTAGCAATCAGCCCCAGCATTTT.

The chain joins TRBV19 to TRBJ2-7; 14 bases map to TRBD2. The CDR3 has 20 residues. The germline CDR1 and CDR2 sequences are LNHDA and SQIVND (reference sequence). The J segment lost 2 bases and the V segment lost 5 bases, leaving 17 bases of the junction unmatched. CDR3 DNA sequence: TGTGCCAGTAGTCCCCACCCGGGACTAGCGGGGGACGACTCTACCTACGAGCAGTACTTC. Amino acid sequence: CASSPHPGLAGDDSTYEQYF.

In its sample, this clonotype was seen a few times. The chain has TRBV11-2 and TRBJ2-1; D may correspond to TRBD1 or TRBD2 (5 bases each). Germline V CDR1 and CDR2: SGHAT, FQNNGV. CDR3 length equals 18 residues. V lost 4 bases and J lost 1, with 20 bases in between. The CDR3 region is CASSSPGGTGLSYNEQFF. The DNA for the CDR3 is TGTGCCAGCAGCTCCCCAGGAGGAACAGGACTTTCCTACAATGAGCAGTTCTTC.

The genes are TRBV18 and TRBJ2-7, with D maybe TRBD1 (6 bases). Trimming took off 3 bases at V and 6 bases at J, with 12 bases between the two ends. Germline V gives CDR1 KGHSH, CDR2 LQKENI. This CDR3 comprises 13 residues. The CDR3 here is CASSPSPGAEQYV. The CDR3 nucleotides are TGTGCCAGCTCACCTTCCCCAGGGGCCGAGCAGTACGTC.

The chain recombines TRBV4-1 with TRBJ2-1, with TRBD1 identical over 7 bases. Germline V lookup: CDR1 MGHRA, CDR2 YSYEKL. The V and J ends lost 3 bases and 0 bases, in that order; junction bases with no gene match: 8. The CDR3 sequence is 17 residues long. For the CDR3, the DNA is TGCGCCAGCAGCCAGGCTGCCGGGACAGCCTCCTACAATGAGCAGTTCTTC. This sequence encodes CASSQAAGTASYNEQFF.

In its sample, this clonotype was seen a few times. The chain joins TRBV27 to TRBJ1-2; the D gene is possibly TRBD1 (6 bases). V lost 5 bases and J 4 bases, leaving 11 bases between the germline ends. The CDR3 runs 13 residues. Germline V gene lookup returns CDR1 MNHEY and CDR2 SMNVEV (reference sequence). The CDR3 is CASSDGTSYGYTF. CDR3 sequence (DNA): TGTGCCAGCAGTGATGGGACATCCTATGGCTACACCTTC.

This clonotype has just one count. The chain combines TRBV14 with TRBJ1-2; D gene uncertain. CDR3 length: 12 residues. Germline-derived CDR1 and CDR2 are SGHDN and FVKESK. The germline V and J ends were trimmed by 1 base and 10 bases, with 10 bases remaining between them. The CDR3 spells CASSQVIGNYTF. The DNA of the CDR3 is TGTGCCAGCAGCCAAGTTATAGGGAACTACACCTTC.

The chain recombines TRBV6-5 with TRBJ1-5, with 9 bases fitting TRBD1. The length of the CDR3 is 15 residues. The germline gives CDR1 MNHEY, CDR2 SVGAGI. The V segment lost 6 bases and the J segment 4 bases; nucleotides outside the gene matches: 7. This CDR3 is CASRSGTGRNQPQHF. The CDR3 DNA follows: TGTGCCAGCAGATCCGGGACAGGGCGTAATCAGCCCCAGCATTTT.

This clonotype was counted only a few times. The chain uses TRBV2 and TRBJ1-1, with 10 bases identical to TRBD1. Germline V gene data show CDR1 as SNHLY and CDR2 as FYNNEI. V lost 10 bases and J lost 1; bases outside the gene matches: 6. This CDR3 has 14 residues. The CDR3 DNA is TGTGCCATCTGGACAGGGGGGGGGAACACTGAAGCTTTCTTT. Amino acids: CAIWTGGGNTEAFF.

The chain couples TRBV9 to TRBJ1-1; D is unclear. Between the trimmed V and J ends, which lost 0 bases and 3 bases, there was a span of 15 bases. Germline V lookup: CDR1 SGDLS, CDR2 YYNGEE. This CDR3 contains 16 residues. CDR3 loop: CASSVGSAPRDTEAFF. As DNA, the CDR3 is TGTGCCAGCAGCGTAGGTTCGGCACCCCGGGACACTGAAGCTTTCTTT.

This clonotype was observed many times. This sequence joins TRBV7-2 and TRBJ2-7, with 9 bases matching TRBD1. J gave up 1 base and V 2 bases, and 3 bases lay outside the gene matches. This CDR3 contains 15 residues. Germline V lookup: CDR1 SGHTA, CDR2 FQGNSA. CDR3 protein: CASSLSGQGSYEQYV. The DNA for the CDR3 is TGTGCCAGCAGCTTATCTGGACAGGGGTCCTACGAGCAGTACGTC.

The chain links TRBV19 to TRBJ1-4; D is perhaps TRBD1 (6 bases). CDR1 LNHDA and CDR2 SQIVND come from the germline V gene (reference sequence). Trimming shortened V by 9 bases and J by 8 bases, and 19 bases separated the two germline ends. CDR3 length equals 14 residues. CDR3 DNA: TGTGCCAGCACCCGGGACACCTTTACCGAAAAACTGTTTTTT. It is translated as CASTRDTFTEKLFF. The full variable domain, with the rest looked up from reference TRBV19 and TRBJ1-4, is DGGITQSPKYLFRKEGQNVTLSCEQNLNHDAMYWYRQDPGQGLRLIYYSQIVNDFQKGDIAEGYSVSREKKESFPLTVTSAQKNPTAFYLCASTRDTFTEKLFFGSGTQLSVL.